The T cell receptor beta chain under discussion was sequenced for a study of beta chain features in type 1 diabetes. About this clone itself: Its antigen is unidentified.

This CDR3 is built from 13 residues. The J segment lost 2 bases and the V segment lost 5 bases, leaving 2 bases of the junction unmatched. CDR1 is SGHRS, CDR2 YFSETQ, per germline. The entirety of the isolated RNA underwent reverse transcription, so expressed TCRB transcripts were sequenced. Millions of reads, on average, came from each naive, central memory and regulatory T cell sample. Libraries were prepared by immunoSEQ multiplex PCR; TCRdb keeps only in-frame clonotypes and omits some of them. Among about 160,000 clones listed, approximately 8% were seen once. Notes on the study in general: Shortening of TCRB CDR3s, moderate but significant, appeared in all four CD4+ subsets of Type 1 diabetes patients. The similarity of naive, central memory and Treg TCRB repertoires appeared greater among patients than among healthy donors. In patients and controls equally, PCR might favor templates that are shorter.

This chain links TRBV5-1 with TRBJ2-3; TRBD2 agrees at 7 bases. Specimen: central memory CD4+ T cells from blood. This TCR derives from a man aged 18 to 30 with type 1 diabetes. The CDR3 DNA follows: TGCGCCAGCAGGCGGGAGACCACAGATACGCAGTATTTT. It translates to CASRRETTDTQYF.